This is a list of T cell receptor beta chains from one sample in a study of T-cell reconstitution after alpha-beta-depleted transplantation in children. TCRdb re-called the PCR reads through MiXCR, storing one row per CDR3 protein. The sample contains fewer than 550,000 distinct CDR3 sequences, about an eighth of which appear only once. Here the sequenced sample was PBMCs, mostly from graft donor cells, taken 180 days after TCRalphabeta/CD19-depleted stem cell transplant. These TCRs come from a female patient between 2 and 15 years old who had a stem cell transplant for aplastic anemia, so the T cells may come from the graft donor. CDR3s include the opening cysteine and the closing phenylalanine or tryptophan. D genes are given only for firm matches. Not every row has a clone size; where given, it reads once, few, many or a size class.

d_gene,v_gene,j_gene,abundance,CDR3nt,CDR3aa
.,TRBV21-1,TRBJ2-5,.,TGTGCCAGCAGCAAAAGAGAGACCCAGTACTTC,CASSKRETQYF
.,TRBV7-2,TRBJ1-1,few,TGTGCCAGCAGCCCCCGACCAGGGGTCGGCACTGAAGCTTTCTTT,CASSPRPGVGTEAFF
.,TRBV28,TRBJ2-3,few,TGTGCCAGCAGTTTACTCGGGACAAGTATAGATACGCAGTATTTT,CASSLLGTSIDTQYF
TRBD1,TRBV5-1,TRBJ2-3,.,TGCGCCAGCAGCTTGAGGGGGCGACAGGGCACAGATACGCAGTATTTT,CASSLRGRQGTDTQYF
TRBD1,TRBV28,TRBJ2-3,few,TGTGCCAGCAGGGGGACAGGGGCCGGACTCCAATTCACAGATACGCAGTATTTT,CASRGTGAGLQFTDTQYF
.,TRBV27,TRBJ1-1,.,TGTGCCAGCAGCCAGACCACAGGACTTGGGGCTTTCTTT,CASSQTTGLGAFF
TRBD2,TRBV9,TRBJ2-5,.,TGTGCCAGCAGCGTGACTAGCGGGACTTTAGGGGCAGAGACCCAGTACTTC,CASSVTSGTLGAETQYF
.,TRBV7-9,TRBJ2-3,few,TGTGCCAGCAGCCTCACCCGGGACCTCACATATACGCAGTATTTT,CASSLTRDLTYTQYF
.,TRBV10-2,TRBJ1-4,many,TGCGCCAGCAGTGTCGGGGTTGAAAAACTGTTTTTT,CASSVGVEKLFF
TRBD1,TRBV2,TRBJ1-4,few,TGTGCCAGCAGTGAATGGACAGGAGCCGAAAAACTGTTTTTT,CASSEWTGAEKLFF
TRBD1,TRBV12-3/TRBV12-4,TRBJ2-1,.,TGTGCCAGCAGTATGTTCAGGGGGCCGGGCTCTTACAATGAGCAGTTCTTC,CASSMFRGPGSYNEQFF
TRBD2,TRBV12-3/TRBV12-4,TRBJ2-3,many,TGTGCCAGCACCCTCGAGCGGGGCAGCACAGATACGCAGTATTTT,CASTLERGSTDTQYF
.,TRBV28,TRBJ1-6,many,TGTGCCAGCAAACAACACCGGGTCTATAATTCACCCCTCCACTTT,CASKQHRVYNSPLHF
.,TRBV15,TRBJ2-1,few,TGTGCCACCAGCAAAACGGGAGTCGAGCAGTTCTTC,CATSKTGVEQFF
TRBD1,TRBV29-1,TRBJ1-6,few,TGCAGCGTTGACACAGGGGATAATTCACCCCTCCACTTT,CSVDTGDNSPLHF
.,TRBV4-1,TRBJ2-5,few,TGCGCCAGCAGCCGACTCGGGAGCCAAGAGACCCAGTACTTC,CASSRLGSQETQYF
.,TRBV5-5,TRBJ2-7,.,TGTGCCAGCAGCTTAGGGCTCCCGAGCTCCTACGAGCAGTACTTC,CASSLGLPSSYEQYF
TRBD1,TRBV6-5,TRBJ1-1,many,TGTGCCAGCAGTTACTCGAGCAGGGGGGGCACTGAAGCTTTCTTT,CASSYSSRGGTEAFF
TRBD2,TRBV11-2,TRBJ2-4,.,TGTGCCAGCACCATCCTGGGACTAGCGGGAGGAGCCAAAAACATTCAGTACTTC,CASTILGLAGGAKNIQYF
.,TRBV2,TRBJ2-1,.,TGTGCCTGGCACGGGACTGCCTCCTACAATGAGCAGTTCTTC,CAWHGTASYNEQFF
.,TRBV10-3,TRBJ1-5,few,TGTGCCATCAGCTTGGGGGTCGGGGATCAGCCCCAGCATTTT,CAISLGVGDQPQHF
TRBD1,TRBV5-8,TRBJ2-5,.,TGTGCCAGCAGCCGGGGACAGGGACCCAGGCAAGAGACCCAGTACTTC,CASSRGQGPRQETQYF
TRBD1,TRBV7-2,TRBJ2-4,.,TGTGCCAGCAGCCCCGGGACAGGGGGCGGCCAGGGAAACATTCAGTACTTC,CASSPGTGGGQGNIQYF
.,TRBV9,TRBJ2-2,.,TGTGCCAGCAGCGTAGAGGACTATAACACCGGGGAGCTGTTTTTT,CASSVEDYNTGELFF
.,TRBV24-1,TRBJ2-3,.,TGTGCCACCAGTGGAAGGGGGGCTAGCACAGATACGCAGTATTTT,CATSGRGASTDTQYF
TRBD2,TRBV11-1,TRBJ2-7,.,TGTGCCAGCAGCTCGGGACTAGCGGAATTAGACGAGCAGTACTTC,CASSSGLAELDEQYF